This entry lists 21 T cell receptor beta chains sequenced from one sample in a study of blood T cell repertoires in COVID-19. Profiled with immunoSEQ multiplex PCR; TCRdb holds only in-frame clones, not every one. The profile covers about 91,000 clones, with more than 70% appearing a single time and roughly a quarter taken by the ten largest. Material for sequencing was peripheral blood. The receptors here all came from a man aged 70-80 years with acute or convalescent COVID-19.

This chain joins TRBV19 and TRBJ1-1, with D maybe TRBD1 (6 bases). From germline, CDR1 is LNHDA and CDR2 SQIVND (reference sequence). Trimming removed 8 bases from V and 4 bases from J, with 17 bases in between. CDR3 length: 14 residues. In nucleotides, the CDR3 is TGTGCCAGTCTTTGGGGACATCAGGCCACTGAAGCTTTCTTT. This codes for CASLWGHQATEAFF.

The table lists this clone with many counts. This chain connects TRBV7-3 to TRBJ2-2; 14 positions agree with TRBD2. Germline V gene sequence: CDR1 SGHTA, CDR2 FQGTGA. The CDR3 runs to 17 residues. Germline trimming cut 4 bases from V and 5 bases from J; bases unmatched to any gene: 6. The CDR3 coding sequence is TGTGCCAGCAGCTCGGGACTAGCGGGAGTTGGGACCGGGGAGCTGTTTTTT. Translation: CASSSGLAGVGTGELFF.

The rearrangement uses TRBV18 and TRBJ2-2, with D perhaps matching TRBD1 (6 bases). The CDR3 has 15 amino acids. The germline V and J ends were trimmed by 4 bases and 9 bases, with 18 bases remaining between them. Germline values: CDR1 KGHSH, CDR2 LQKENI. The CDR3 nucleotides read TGTGCCAGCTCACAACAACAGGGTGAGCCCTGGGAGCTGTTTTTT. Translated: CASSQQQGEPWELFF.

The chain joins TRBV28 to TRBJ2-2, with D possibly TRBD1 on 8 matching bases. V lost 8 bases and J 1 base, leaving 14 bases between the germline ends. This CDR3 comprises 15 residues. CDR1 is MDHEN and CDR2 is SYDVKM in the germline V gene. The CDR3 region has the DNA TGTGCCAGCGGACTAGACAGGGGGAACACCGGGGAGCTGTTTTTT. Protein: CASGLDRGNTGELFF.

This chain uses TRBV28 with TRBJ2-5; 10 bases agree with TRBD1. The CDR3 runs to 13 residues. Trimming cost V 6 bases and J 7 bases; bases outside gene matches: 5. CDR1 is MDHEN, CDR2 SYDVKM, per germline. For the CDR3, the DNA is TGTGCCAGCAGCGGGACAGGGGTGGTGACCCAGTACTTC. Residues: CASSGTGVVTQYF.

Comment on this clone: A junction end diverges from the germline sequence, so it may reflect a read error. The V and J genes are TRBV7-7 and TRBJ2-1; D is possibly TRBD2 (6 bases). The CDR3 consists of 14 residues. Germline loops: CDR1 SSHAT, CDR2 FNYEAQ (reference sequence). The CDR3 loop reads CASSLARSGNEQFF. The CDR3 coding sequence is TGTGCTAGCAGCTTAGCGAGAAGCGGGAATGAGCAGTTCTTC.

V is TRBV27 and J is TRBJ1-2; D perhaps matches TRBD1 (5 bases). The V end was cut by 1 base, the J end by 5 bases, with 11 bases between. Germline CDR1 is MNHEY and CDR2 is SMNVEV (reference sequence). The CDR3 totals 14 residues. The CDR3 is CASSLFRAGYGYTF. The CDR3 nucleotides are TGTGCCAGCAGTTTATTCAGGGCAGGGTATGGCTACACCTTC.

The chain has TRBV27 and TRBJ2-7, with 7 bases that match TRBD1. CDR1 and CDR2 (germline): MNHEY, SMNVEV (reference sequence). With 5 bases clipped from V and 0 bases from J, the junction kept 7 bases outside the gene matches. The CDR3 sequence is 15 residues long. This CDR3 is CASSRTGVGSYEQYF. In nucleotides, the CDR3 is TGTGCCAGCAGTCGAACAGGGGTTGGCTCCTACGAGCAGTACTTC.

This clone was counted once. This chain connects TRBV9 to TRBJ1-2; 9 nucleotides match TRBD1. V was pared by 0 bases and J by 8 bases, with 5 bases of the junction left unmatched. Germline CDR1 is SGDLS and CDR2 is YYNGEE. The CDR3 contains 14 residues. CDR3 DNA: TGTGCCAGCAGCGTAGCGCATGGACAGGGGGGCTACACCTTC. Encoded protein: CASSVAHGQGGYTF.

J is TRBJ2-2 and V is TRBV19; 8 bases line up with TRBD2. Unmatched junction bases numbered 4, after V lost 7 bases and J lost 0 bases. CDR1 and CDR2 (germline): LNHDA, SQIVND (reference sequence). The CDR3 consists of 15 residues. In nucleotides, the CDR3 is TGTGCCAGTATCCGGGAGGGTCCGAACACCGGGGAGCTGTTTTTT. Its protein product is CASIREGPNTGELFF.

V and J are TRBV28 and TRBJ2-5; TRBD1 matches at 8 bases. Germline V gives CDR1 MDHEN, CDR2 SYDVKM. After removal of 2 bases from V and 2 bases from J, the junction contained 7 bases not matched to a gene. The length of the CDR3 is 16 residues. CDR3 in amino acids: CASSLVETGEQETQYF. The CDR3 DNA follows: TGTGCCAGCAGTTTAGTGGAGACAGGGGAGCAAGAGACCCAGTACTTC.

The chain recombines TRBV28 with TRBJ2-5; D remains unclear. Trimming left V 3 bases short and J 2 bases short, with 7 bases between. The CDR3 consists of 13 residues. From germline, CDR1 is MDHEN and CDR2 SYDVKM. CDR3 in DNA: TGTGCCAGCAGTTTCAACAGACAAGAGACCCAGTACTTC. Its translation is CASSFNRQETQYF.

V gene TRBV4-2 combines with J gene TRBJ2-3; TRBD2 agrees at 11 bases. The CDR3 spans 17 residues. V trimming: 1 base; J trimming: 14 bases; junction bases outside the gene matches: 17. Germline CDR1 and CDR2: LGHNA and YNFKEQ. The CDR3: CASSQGPTGTSGTGRYF. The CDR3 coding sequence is TGTGCCAGCAGCCAAGGTCCAACCGGGACTAGCGGAACCGGCAGGTATTTT.

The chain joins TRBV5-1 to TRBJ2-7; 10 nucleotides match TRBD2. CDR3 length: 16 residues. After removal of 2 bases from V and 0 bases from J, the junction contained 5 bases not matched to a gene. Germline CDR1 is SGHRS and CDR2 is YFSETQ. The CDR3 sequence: CASSFTSGALSYEQYF. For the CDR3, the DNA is TGCGCCAGCAGCTTCACTAGCGGGGCGCTCTCCTACGAGCAGTACTTC.

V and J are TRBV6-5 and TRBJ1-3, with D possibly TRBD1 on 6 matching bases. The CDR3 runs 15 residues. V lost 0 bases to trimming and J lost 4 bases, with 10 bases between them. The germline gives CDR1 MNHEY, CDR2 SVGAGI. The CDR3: CASSYSVGAGNTIYF. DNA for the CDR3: TGTGCCAGCAGTTACTCAGTGGGGGCCGGAAACACCATATATTTT.

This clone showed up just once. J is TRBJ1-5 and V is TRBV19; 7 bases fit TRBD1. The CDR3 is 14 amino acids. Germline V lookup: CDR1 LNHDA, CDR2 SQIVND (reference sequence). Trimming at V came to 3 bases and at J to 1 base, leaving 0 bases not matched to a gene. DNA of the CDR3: TGTGCCAGTAGTATGGACAGGAGCAATCAGCCCCAGCATTTT. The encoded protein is CASSMDRSNQPQHF.

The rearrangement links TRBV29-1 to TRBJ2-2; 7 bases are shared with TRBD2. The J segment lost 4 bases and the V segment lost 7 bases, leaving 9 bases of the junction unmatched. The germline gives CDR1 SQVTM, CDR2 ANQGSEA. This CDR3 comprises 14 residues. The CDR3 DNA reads TGCAGCGCCACGACTAGCCTGGGCACCGGGGAGCTGTTTTTT. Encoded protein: CSATTSLGTGELFF.

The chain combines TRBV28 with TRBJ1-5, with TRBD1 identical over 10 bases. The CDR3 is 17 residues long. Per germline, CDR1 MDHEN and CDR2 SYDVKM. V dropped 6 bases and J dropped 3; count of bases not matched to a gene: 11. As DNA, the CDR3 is TGTGCCAGCAGCCAGGCCGGGACAGGGGCCATCAATCAGCCCCAGCATTTT. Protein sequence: CASSQAGTGAINQPQHF.

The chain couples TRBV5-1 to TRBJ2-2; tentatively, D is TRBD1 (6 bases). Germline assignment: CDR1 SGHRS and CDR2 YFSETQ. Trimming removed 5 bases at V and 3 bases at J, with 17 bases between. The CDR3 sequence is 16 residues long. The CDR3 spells CASSPDSFWDTGELFF. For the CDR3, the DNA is TGCGCCAGCAGTCCGGACAGTTTTTGGGACACCGGGGAGCTGTTTTTT.

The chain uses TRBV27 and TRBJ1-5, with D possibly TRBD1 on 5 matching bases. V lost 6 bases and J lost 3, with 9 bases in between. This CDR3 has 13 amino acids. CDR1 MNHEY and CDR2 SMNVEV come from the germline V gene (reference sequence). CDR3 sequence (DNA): TGTGCCAGCAGATGGGGGGTCAATCAGCCCCAGCATTTT. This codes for CASRWGVNQPQHF.

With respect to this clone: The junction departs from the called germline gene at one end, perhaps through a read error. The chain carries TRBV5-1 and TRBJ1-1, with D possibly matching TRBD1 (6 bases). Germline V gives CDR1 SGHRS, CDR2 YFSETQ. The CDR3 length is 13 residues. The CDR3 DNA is TGCGCCAGCACCTTGGACAGGAACACTGAAGCTTTCTTT. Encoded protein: CASTLDRNTEAFF.